This TCR beta chain was sequenced during a study of early T cells in non-severe SARS-CoV-2 infection. At the level of the study: Unsorted whole blood bulk RNA was sequenced, with unpaired chains. Points from the study as a whole: Missing private and CD4 specificities, VDJdb matching favored anti-spike CD8 responses.

Per the germline V gene, CDR1 is LNHNV and CDR2 is YYDKDF (reference sequence). This CDR3 has 14 residues. V lost 0 bases, J lost 6 bases, and 11 bases lay in between. This clonotype was counted at least ten times. The antigen is not known. Researchers attached unique molecular identifiers to individual cDNA molecules. TCRdb fed the 5' RACE reads into MiXCR, producing one record per CDR3 protein. The sample lists under 60,000 distinct CDR3 sequences, less than 15% occurring once. The chain joins TRBV15 to TRBJ1-2; D is undetermined. The clonotype was recovered from an adult who was a healthcare worker with PCR-confirmed SARS-CoV-2 infection or an uninfected control (not recorded which). The sample was whole blood. The CDR3 DNA reads as TGTGCCACCAGCAGAGATCCCCGGTCGGATGGCTACACCTTC. Amino acid sequence: CATSRDPRSDGYTF.